The 19 T cell receptor beta chains presented below share a single source sample, sequenced in a study of T cells in Graves' hyperthyroidism and ophthalmopathy. Using RNA transcripts as the source, TCR beta CDR3 regions were amplified. The primer set for the first-round RT-PCR of the TCR CDR3 was HTBI. TCRdb fed the multiplex PCR reads into MiXCR, producing one record per CDR3 protein. The repertoire holds 600,000 to 750,000 distinct CDR3 sequences, with approximately 15% as singletons. The sample comprised blood. The receptors were gathered from a man over 45 with Graves' hyperthyroidism.

On this clonotype: This may be a read error, as it is one base from a much larger clone. The genes are TRBV5-1 and TRBJ1-2; D not resolved. The germline CDR1 and CDR2 sequences are SGHRS and YFSETQ. CDR3 length: 13 amino acids. For the CDR3, the DNA is TGCGCCAGCAGCTTGTCAGACTCCTATGGCTACGCCTTC. Its protein is CASSLSDSYGYAF. Full variable domain (missing parts from reference TRBV5-1 and TRBJ1-2): KAGVTQTPRYLIKTRGQQVTLSCSPISGHRSVSWYQQTPGQGLQFLFEYFSETQRNKGNFPGRFSGRQFSNSRSEMNVSTLELGDSALYLCASSLSDSYGYAFGSGTRLTVV.

On this clonotype: The CDR3 does not close with the conserved phenylalanine or tryptophan, likely indicating a read error. It is unclear where the CDR3 begins or ends on the DNA, so no DNA is shown, and the CDR3 is as TCRdb lists it. The chain combines TRBV7-2 with TRBJ2-2; no check of the table's D call, TRBD2, against the DNA was made. Looked up from germline, CDR1 is SGHTA and CDR2 is FQGNSA. The CDR3 adds up to 17 amino acids, both ends counted. This chain's CDR3 is CASSLELVGGRAGELSL.

CDR3 in DNA: TGTGCCAGCAGCTTACAGGGGAAAGGCATGAACACTGAAGCTTTCTTT. Its translation: CASSLQGKGMNTEAFF. This chain uses TRBV11-1 with TRBJ1-1; tentatively, D is TRBD1 (6 bases). V shed 2 bases and J shed 0 bases, with 13 bases lying between them. The CDR3 runs to 16 residues. Looked up from germline, CDR1 is SGHAT and CDR2 is FQDESV (reference sequence).

The sample holds many counts of this clonotype. The chain carries TRBV6-2 or TRBV6-3 and TRBJ2-1; D might be TRBD2 (5 bases). Germline V gives CDR1 MNHEY, CDR2 SVGEGT. The CDR3 is 15 residues long. The V end was cut by 5 bases, the J end by 8 bases, with 19 bases between. The CDR3 here is CASSPSRGALDEQFF. The CDR3 coding sequence is TGTGCCAGCAGTCCCTCCCGGGGAGCGCTCGATGAGCAGTTCTTC.

This clonotype was seen a handful of times. The chain uses TRBV28 and TRBJ2-6; the D gene could be TRBD1 or TRBD2 (5 bases each). V lost 3 bases and J lost 7, with 13 bases in between. Germline lookup yields CDR1 MDHEN and CDR2 SYDVKM. The CDR3 covers 15 residues. The CDR3 bases are TGTGCCAGCAGTTTGGGGCCTACGGGAGCCAACGTCCTGACTTTC. It yields the protein CASSLGPTGANVLTF.

This clonotype was recorded at least ten times. The chain combines TRBV12-3 or TRBV12-4 with TRBJ1-1; TRBD1 is a possible D gene (6 bases). The CDR3 totals 16 residues. Between the trimmed V and J ends, which lost 8 bases and 0 bases, there was a span of 19 bases. The CDR3 DNA follows: TGTGCCAGCTCGGGGGCACTGGTTGCGGTGAACACTGAAGCTTTCTTT. It codes for CASSGALVAVNTEAFF.

In its sample, this clonotype was seen a few times. The rearrangement joins TRBV5-1 to TRBJ2-7, with D maybe TRBD2 (5 bases). The germline CDR1 and CDR2 sequences are SGHRS and YFSETQ. Trimming shortened V by 3 bases and J by 1 base, and 8 bases separated the two germline ends. This CDR3 contains 13 residues. The CDR3 sequence is CASSSGISYEQYF. CDR3 bases: TGCGCCAGCAGCTCGGGAATTTCCTACGAGCAGTACTTC.

The chain is built from TRBV12-3 or TRBV12-4 and TRBJ2-7; TRBD1 or TRBD2 may be the D gene (6 bases each). The CDR3 totals 15 residues. The germline V and J ends were trimmed by 5 bases and 1 base, with 15 bases remaining between them. CDR3 DNA: TGTGCCAGCAGTACCGAGAGGGGGGCATCCTACGAGCAGTACTTC. Translating it yields CASSTERGASYEQYF.

The sample holds many counts of this clonotype. V gene TRBV12-5 combines with J gene TRBJ2-2, with D unclear. Per the germline V gene, CDR1 is LGHNT and CDR2 is FRNRAP. V lost 7 bases and J lost 4, with 16 bases in between. The CDR3 contains 15 residues. The CDR3 loop reads CASAPDRASTGELFF. Written as DNA, the CDR3 is TGTGCTAGTGCCCCGGACCGGGCTAGCACCGGGGAGCTGTTTTTT. Full variable domain (rest looked up from reference TRBV12-5 and TRBJ2-2): DARVTQTPRHKVTEMGQEVTMRCQPILGHNTVFWYRQTMMQGLELLAYFRNRAPLDDSGMPKDRFSAEMPDATLATLKIQPSEPRDSAVYFCASAPDRASTGELFFGEGSRLTVL.

This clonotype was seen many times. V gene TRBV14 combines with J gene TRBJ2-5; D uncertain. V lost 0 bases to trimming and J lost 6 bases, with 17 bases between them. The germline CDR1 and CDR2 sequences are SGHDN and FVKESK. The CDR3 is made up of 16 amino acids. In DNA, the CDR3 is TGTGCCAGCAGCCAAGATGGATCGCTACCCCCAAAGACCCAGTACTTC. Protein product: CASSQDGSLPPKTQYF.

This clonotype was seen at least ten times. As DNA, the CDR3 is TGTGCCAGCAGCGGGGACGTCTACCAGCCCCAGCATTTT. Translating it yields CASSGDVYQPQHF. The gene calls are TRBV2 and TRBJ1-5, with TRBD1 as a possible D gene (5 bases). Germline CDR1 SNHLY, CDR2 FYNNEI. CDR3 length: 13 amino acids. V was trimmed by 6 bases and J by 7 bases, leaving 13 bases between them.

This clonotype was counted ten times or more. The V gene is TRBV2, the J gene TRBJ2-7, with 12 bases fitting TRBD2. J was trimmed by 6 bases and V by 11 bases; bases with no gene match: 14. CDR1 and CDR2 from the germline V gene are SNHLY and FYNNEI. CDR3 size: 15 residues. The CDR3 DNA sequence: TGTGCCGGGGTTAGGACTAGCGGGAATTTTGGCGAGCAGTACTTC. It codes for CAGVRTSGNFGEQYF. The full variable domain, in which reference TRBV2 and TRBJ2-7 provide the parts outside the CDR3, is EPEVTQTPSHQVTQMGQEVILRCVPISNHLYFYWYRQILGQKVEFLVSFYNNEISEKSEIFDDQFSVERPDGSNFTLKIRSTKLEDSAMYFCAGVRTSGNFGEQYFGPGTRLTVT.

The genes are TRBV5-1 and TRBJ1-1; tentatively, D is TRBD1 (6 bases). The germline CDR1 and CDR2 sequences are SGHRS and YFSETQ. The CDR3 runs to 13 residues. V lost 7 bases, J lost 4 bases, and 14 bases lay in between. CDR3 sequence: CASFYREGTEAFF. CDR3 DNA: TGCGCCAGCTTTTACAGGGAAGGCACTGAAGCTTTCTTT.

This rearrangement joins TRBV4-1 to TRBJ1-4; a possible D gene is TRBD1 (6 bases). Germline assignment: CDR1 MGHRA and CDR2 YSYEKL. This CDR3 region has 15 residues. V gave up 1 base and J gave up 6 bases, with 12 bases separating them. The CDR3 coding sequence is TGCGCCAGCAGCCAAGTGCCGGGGGGCGATGAAAAACTGTTTTTT. The encoded protein is CASSQVPGGDEKLFF.

This clonotype was picked up a small number of times. The chain employs TRBV15 and TRBJ2-7; D is uncertain. The CDR3 is made up of 14 amino acids. With 0 bases removed from V and 3 bases from J, the gap between germline ends came to 9 bases. CDR1 and CDR2 (germline): LNHNV, YYDKDF (reference sequence). CDR3 in amino acids: CATSRDQTHYEQYF. CDR3 sequence (DNA): TGTGCCACCAGCAGAGACCAGACCCACTACGAGCAGTACTTC.

The J gene is TRBJ2-2, the V gene TRBV11-2; D is undetermined. The CDR3 covers 17 residues. Between the trimmed V and J ends, which lost 2 bases and 4 bases, there was a span of 17 bases. Germline CDR1 and CDR2: SGHAT and FQNNGV. This CDR3 is CASSLTKVLGGTGELFF. CDR3 bases: TGTGCCAGCAGCTTAACCAAGGTTCTCGGTGGCACCGGGGAGCTGTTTTTT.

The chain couples TRBV3-1 to TRBJ2-5, with 7 bases identical to TRBD1. V shed 6 bases, J shed 7 bases, and the junction held 11 bases outside the gene matches. The CDR3 is 14 amino acids. Germline CDR1 and CDR2: LGHDT and YNNKEL (reference sequence). CDR3 nucleotides: TGTGCCAGCAGTCGCTCGGGACAGCCCGGGACCCAGTACTTC. Translating it yields CASSRSGQPGTQYF.

This clonotype was counted between two and nine times. This chain uses TRBV5-5 with TRBJ2-2; TRBD2 matches 11 bases. The CDR3 sequence is 16 residues long. Per germline, CDR1 SGHKS and CDR2 YYEKEE (reference sequence). With V trimmed by 2 bases and J by 7 bases, 7 bases remained unmatched. CDR3 in amino acids: CASSFLTSGINGELFF. In nucleotides, the CDR3 is TGTGCCAGCAGCTTTCTGACTAGCGGGATTAACGGGGAGCTGTTTTTT.

This clonotype was counted ten times or more. V gene TRBV19 combines with J gene TRBJ1-4; no clear D. The germline V gene has CDR1 LNHDA and CDR2 SQIVND (reference sequence). V lost 5 bases and J lost 0, with 7 bases in between. CDR3 length: 14 residues. Written as DNA, the CDR3 is TGTGCCAGTAGTTTTCAAGCAACTAATGAAAAACTGTTTTTT. It specifies CASSFQATNEKLFF.